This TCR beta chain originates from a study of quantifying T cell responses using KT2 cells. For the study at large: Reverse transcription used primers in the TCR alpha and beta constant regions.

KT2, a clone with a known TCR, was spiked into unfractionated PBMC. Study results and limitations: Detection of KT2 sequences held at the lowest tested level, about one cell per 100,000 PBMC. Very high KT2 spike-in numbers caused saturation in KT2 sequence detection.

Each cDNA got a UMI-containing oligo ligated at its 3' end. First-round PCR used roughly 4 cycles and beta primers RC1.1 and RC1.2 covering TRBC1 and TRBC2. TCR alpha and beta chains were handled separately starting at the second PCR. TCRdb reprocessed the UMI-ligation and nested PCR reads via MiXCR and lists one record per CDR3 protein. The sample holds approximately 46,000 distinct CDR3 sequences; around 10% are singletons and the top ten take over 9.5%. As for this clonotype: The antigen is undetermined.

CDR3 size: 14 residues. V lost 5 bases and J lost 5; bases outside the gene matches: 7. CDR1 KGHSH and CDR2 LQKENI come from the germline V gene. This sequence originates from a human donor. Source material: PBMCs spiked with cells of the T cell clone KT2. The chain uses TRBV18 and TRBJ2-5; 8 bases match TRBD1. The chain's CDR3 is CASSKQGALETQYF. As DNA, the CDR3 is TGTGCCAGCTCAAAGCAGGGGGCTTTGGAGACCCAGTACTTC.